This T cell receptor beta chain was identified during a study of control samples from healthy donors and cancer patients (dated by TCRdb to the early 2020s). CDR1 is given as LNHDA and CDR2 as SQIVND, both from the germline V gene (reference sequence). The CDR3 sequence holds 15 residues, the cysteine and phenylalanine included. Only the CDR3 portion is preserved as DNA: 45 bases, with reading frame beginning at the first base. V is trimmed back by 5 bases and J by 3 bases, and the junction contains 6 bases that no gene match accounts for. Libraries came from the immunoSEQ multiplex PCR assay. This immuneACCESS table, as held by TCRdb, lists in-frame sequences with V and J called but not all clones. Of the missing ones, under half trace to an unresolved V gene in checked studies; the others have no known cause. The sample yields some 130,000 clones; 90% were counted once. The biggest ten clones account for about 2.5% of the sample.

On this clone: The clone's antigen remains unknown. Per-nucleotide qualities are absent, and no much larger clonotype sits a single base away.

Sequenced sample: blood. The rearranged chain carries TRBV19 and TRBJ2-1; the central 8 bases match TRBD2. This TCR was recovered from a man younger than 35 in good health. CDR3 loop: CASSAGLAVYNEQFF. The sequenced DNA is TGTGCCAGTAGTGCCGGACTAGCAGTCTACAATGAGCAGTTCTTC.